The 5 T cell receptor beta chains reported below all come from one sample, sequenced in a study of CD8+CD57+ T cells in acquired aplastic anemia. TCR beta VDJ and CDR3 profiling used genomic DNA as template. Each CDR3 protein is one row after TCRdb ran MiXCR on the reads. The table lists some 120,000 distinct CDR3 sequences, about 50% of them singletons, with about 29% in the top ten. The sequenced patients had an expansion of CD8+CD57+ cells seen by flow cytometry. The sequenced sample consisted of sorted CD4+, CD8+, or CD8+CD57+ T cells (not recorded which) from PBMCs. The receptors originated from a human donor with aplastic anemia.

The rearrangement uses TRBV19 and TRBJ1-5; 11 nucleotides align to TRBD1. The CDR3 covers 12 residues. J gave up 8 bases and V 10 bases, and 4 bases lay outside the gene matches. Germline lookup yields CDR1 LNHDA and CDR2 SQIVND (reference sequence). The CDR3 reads CATGTGGKPQHF. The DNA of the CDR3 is TGTGCCACCGGGACAGGGGGTAAGCCCCAGCATTTT.

CDR3 amino acids: CASSVRGESSYEQYF. CDR3 coding DNA: TGTGCCAGCAGCGTACGGGGGGAGAGCTCCTACGAGCAGTACTTC. The chain uses TRBV9 and TRBJ2-7; 7 bases are a match to TRBD2. This CDR3 comprises 15 residues. Germline CDR1 and CDR2: SGDLS and YYNGEE. J was trimmed by 0 bases and V by 1 base; bases with no gene match: 4.

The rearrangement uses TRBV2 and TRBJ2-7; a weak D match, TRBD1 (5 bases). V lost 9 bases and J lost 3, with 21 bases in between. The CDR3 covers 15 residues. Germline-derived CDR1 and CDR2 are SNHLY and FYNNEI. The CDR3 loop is CASSREYTFSYEQYF. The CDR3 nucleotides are TGTGCCAGTTCCAGGGAATACACCTTTAGCTACGAGCAGTACTTC.

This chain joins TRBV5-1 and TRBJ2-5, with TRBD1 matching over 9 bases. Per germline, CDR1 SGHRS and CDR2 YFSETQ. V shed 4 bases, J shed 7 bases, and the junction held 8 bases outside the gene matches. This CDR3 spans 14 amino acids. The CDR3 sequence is CASSTGQGLLTQYF. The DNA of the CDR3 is TGCGCCAGCAGCACGGGACAGGGACTTTTGACCCAGTACTTC. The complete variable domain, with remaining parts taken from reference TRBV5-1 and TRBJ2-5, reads KAGVTQTPRYLIKTRGQQVTLSCSPISGHRSVSWYQQTPGQGLQFLFEYFSETQRNKGNFPGRFSGRQFSNSRSEMNVSTLELGDSALYLCASSTGQGLLTQYFGPGTRLLVL.

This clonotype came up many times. The CDR3 nucleotides read TGTGCCAGCAGTCCCTGGACGGTGCCTAGGGAGCAGTACTTC. Translated: CASSPWTVPREQYF. The chain links TRBV27 to TRBJ2-7; D is ambiguous. The CDR3 extends over 14 amino acids. Trimming took off 5 bases at V and 7 bases at J, with 18 bases between the two ends. Germline V gene sequence: CDR1 MNHEY, CDR2 SMNVEV (reference sequence).